A selection of T cell receptor beta chains follows, all from one sample in a study of blood T cell repertoires in COVID-19. TCRdb's table, derived via immunoSEQ multiplex PCR, lists solely in-frame clones and lacks some. This sample has 25,000 to 30,000 clones, with about 91% found just once. The sample comprised peripheral blood. These receptors were taken from a human donor with acute or convalescent COVID-19. The donor label of this sample is uncertain. The CDR3 runs from the conserved cysteine through the conserved F or W. D genes are given only for firm matches. Only part of the rows carry a size: once, few, many, or a class if the clone is expanded.

D gene	V gene	J gene	clone size	CDR3 protein	CDR3 DNA
TRBD1	TRBV6-5	TRBJ1-2	NA	CASSRQGSGYTF	TGTGCCAGCAGTCGACAGGGTAGTGGCTACACCTTC
NA	TRBV12-3/TRBV12-4	TRBJ1-2	once	CASSPGLNYGYTF	TGTGCCAGCAGCCCAGGGTTAAACTATGGCTACACCTTC
TRBD2	TRBV5-1	TRBJ2-5	NA	CASSLGLAGGPETQYF	TGCGCCAGCAGCTTGGGGCTAGCGGGAGGGCCAGAGACCCAGTACTTC
TRBD1	TRBV18	TRBJ2-1	NA	CASSARQGFDNEQFF	TGTGCCAGCTCAGCCCGACAGGGCTTCGACAATGAGCAGTTCTTC
NA	TRBV10-2	TRBJ2-7	NA	CASSAAYEQYF	TGCGCCAGCAGTGCCGCCTACGAGCAGTACTTC
TRBD1	TRBV7-9	TRBJ1-2	NA	CASSSQGVTGGSYGYTF	TGTGCCAGCAGCTCCCAAGGTGTGACAGGGGGTAGCTATGGCTACACCTTC
NA	TRBV27	TRBJ1-5	NA	CASSFGGSNQPQHF	TGTGCCAGCAGTTTTGGGGGGAGCAATCAGCCCCAGCATTTT
TRBD2	TRBV6-6	TRBJ2-7	once	CASSAGVSEQYF	TGTGCCAGCAGTGCGGGGGTTAGCGAGCAGTACTTC
TRBD1	TRBV5-1	TRBJ1-1	NA	CASSLAGQRLAFF	TGCGCCAGCAGCTTGGCGGGACAGAGATTAGCTTTCTTT
TRBD2	TRBV20-1	TRBJ2-1	NA	CSASPSGRTKGEQFF	TGCAGTGCTAGTCCTAGCGGGAGGACGAAGGGTGAGCAGTTCTTC
TRBD2	TRBV6-1	TRBJ2-3	NA	CASSGGTSGAGTDTQYF	TGTGCCAGCAGTGGGGGGACTAGCGGGGCGGGCACAGATACGCAGTATTTT
NA	TRBV5-4	TRBJ1-1	NA	CASSRDKNTEAFF	TGTGCCAGCAGCCGGGACAAGAACACTGAAGCTTTCTTT
TRBD1	TRBV5-1	TRBJ1-1	NA	CASSEGQGYTEAFF	TGCGCCAGCAGCGAAGGACAGGGCTACACTGAAGCTTTCTTT
TRBD1	TRBV18	TRBJ2-2	once	CASSPPGGRRNTGELFF	TGTGCCAGCTCACCACCAGGGGGCAGACGTAACACCGGGGAGCTGTTTTTT
NA	TRBV18	TRBJ1-4	NA	CASSPLGSLTNEKLFF	TGTGCCAGCTCACCACTCGGGAGCCTAACTAATGAAAAACTGTTTTTT
TRBD2	TRBV5-4	TRBJ2-1	NA	CASSGLAGGLGNEQFF	TGTGCCAGCAGCGGACTAGCGGGGGGGCTGGGCAATGAGCAGTTCTTC
TRBD1	TRBV18	TRBJ2-5	NA	CASSPTAGGYGETQYF	TGTGCCAGCTCACCAACGGCAGGGGGCTACGGTGAGACCCAGTACTTC
TRBD1	TRBV24-1	TRBJ1-1	NA	CATSAPGPGGTEAFF	TGTGCCACCAGTGCCCCAGGGCCAGGGGGAACTGAAGCTTTCTTT
TRBD1	TRBV18	TRBJ2-3	once	CASSPPRTGSTDTQYF	TGTGCCAGCTCACCACCACGGACAGGGAGCACAGATACGCAGTATTTT
TRBD1	TRBV13	TRBJ2-2	NA	CASSFNDRDTGELFF	TGTGCCAGCAGCTTTAACGACAGGGACACCGGGGAGCTGTTTTTT
TRBD1	TRBV2	TRBJ1-2	NA	CASSLTPGTAAF	TGTGCCAGCAGCCTTACCCCCGGGACAGCGGCCTTC
NA	TRBV27	TRBJ2-3	NA	CASSFLGALDTQYF	TGTGCCAGCAGTTTCTTAGGGGCATTAGATACGCAGTATTTT
NA	TRBV20-1	TRBJ2-3	NA	CSAGITDTQYF	TGCAGTGCCGGGATAACAGATACGCAGTATTTT
TRBD1	TRBV20-1	TRBJ1-6	NA	CSASRQGVSYNSPLHF	TGCAGTGCTAGTAGGCAGGGGGTATCCTATAATTCACCCCTCCACTTT
NA	TRBV19	TRBJ1-6	NA	CASSSGPGTPLHF	TGTGCCAGTAGTTCCGGACCAGGGACACCCCTCCACTTT
TRBD1	TRBV5-1	TRBJ1-2	NA	CASSKQGISYGYTF	TGCGCCAGCAGCAAACAGGGGATATCCTATGGCTACACCTTC
TRBD2	TRBV4-1	TRBJ2-7	NA	CASSRERGKVDEQYF	TGCGCCAGCAGCCGAGAGCGGGGGAAGGTGGACGAGCAGTACTTC
NA	TRBV19	TRBJ2-4	NA	CASSAWGVKNIQYF	TGTGCCAGTAGCGCCTGGGGGGTCAAAAACATTCAGTACTTC
TRBD2	TRBV7-6	TRBJ2-3	NA	CASSVGLAGDTQYF	TGTGCCAGCAGCGTAGGACTAGCGGGTGATACGCAGTATTTT
NA	TRBV7-2	TRBJ2-3	NA	CASSLVTARADTQYF	TGTGCCAGCAGCTTAGTTACAGCCAGGGCAGATACGCAGTATTTT
NA	TRBV28	TRBJ1-5	once	CASTRQALSNQPQHF	TGTGCCAGCACCCGACAGGCACTGAGCAATCAGCCCCAGCATTTT
NA	TRBV5-4	TRBJ1-6	NA	CASSPEAERPPLHF	TGTGCCAGCAGCCCGGAGGCCGAGCGACCACCCCTCCACTTT
TRBD1	TRBV28	TRBJ1-2	NA	CASALPGTGYGYTF	TGTGCCAGCGCATTACCCGGGACAGGGTACGGCTACACCTTC
NA	TRBV7-9	TRBJ1-6	NA	CASSLATGIASPLHF	TGTGCCAGCAGCTTAGCTACAGGGATCGCTTCACCCCTCCACTTT
NA	TRBV2	TRBJ1-4	NA	CASSPTALNEKLFF	TGTGCCAGCAGCCCGACAGCTTTAAATGAAAAACTGTTTTTT
NA	TRBV7-9	TRBJ1-3	NA	CASSSDYSGNTIYF	TGTGCCAGCAGCTCCGACTACTCTGGAAACACCATATATTTT
NA	TRBV3-1/TRBV3-2	TRBJ1-5	NA	CASSQEGAQSFPQHF	TGTGCCAGCAGCCAAGAGGGGGCCCAGTCGTTTCCCCAGCATTTT
TRBD1	TRBV7-9	TRBJ1-1	NA	CASSHPGQGFPEAFF	TGTGCCAGCAGCCATCCGGGACAGGGTTTCCCTGAAGCTTTCTTT
NA	TRBV2	TRBJ1-5	NA	CASSGQGSQLTQHF	TGTGCCAGCAGTGGGCAGGGGTCTCAACTGACCCAGCATTTT
TRBD2	TRBV2	TRBJ2-7	NA	CASSGGLAEGTYEQYF	TGTGCCAGCAGTGGCGGGCTAGCGGAGGGTACCTACGAGCAGTACTTC
TRBD2	TRBV7-9	TRBJ2-3	once	CASSSGLAGGTSTDTQYF	TGTGCCAGCAGCTCTGGACTAGCGGGGGGCACTAGCACAGATACGCAGTATTTT
TRBD1	TRBV5-1	TRBJ2-5	NA	CASSKVTGQETQYF	TGCGCCAGCAGCAAAGTGACAGGGCAAGAGACCCAGTACTTC
NA	TRBV5-1	TRBJ2-3	NA	CASSLVSGRRTDTQYF	TGCGCCAGCAGCTTGGTTAGCGGAAGACGCACAGATACGCAGTATTTT
TRBD2	TRBV15	TRBJ2-3	NA	CATSRAGLAGATDTQYF	TGTGCCACCAGCAGAGCGGGACTAGCGGGAGCAACAGATACGCAGTATTTT
NA	TRBV12-5	TRBJ1-2	NA	CASGTGFLGNYGYTF	TGTGCTAGTGGCACAGGGTTCCTGGGGAACTATGGCTACACCTTC